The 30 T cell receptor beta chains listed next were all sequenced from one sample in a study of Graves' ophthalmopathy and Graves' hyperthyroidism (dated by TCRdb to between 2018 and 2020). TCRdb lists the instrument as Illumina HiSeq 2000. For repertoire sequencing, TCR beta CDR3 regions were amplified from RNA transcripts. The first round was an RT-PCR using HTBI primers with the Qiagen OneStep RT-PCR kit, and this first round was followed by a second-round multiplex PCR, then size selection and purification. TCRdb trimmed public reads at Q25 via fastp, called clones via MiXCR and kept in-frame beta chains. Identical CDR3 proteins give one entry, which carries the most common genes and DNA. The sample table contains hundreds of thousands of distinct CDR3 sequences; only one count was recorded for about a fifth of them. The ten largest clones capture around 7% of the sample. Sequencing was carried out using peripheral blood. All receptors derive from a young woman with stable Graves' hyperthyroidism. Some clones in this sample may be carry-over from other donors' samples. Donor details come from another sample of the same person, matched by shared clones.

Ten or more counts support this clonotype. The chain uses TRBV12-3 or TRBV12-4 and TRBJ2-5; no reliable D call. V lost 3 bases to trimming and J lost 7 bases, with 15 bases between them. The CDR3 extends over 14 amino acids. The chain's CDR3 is CASSFGSSEGTQYF. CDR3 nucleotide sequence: TGTGCCAGCAGTTTTGGGTCCTCCGAAGGGACCCAGTACTTC.

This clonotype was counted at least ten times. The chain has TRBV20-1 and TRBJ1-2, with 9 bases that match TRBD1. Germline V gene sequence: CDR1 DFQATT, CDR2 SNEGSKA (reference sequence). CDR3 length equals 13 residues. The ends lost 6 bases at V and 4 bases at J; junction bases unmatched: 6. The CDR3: CSARTGETYGYTF. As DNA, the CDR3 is TGCAGTGCCCGGACAGGGGAGACCTATGGCTACACCTTC.

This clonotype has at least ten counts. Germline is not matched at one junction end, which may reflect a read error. The CDR3 DNA reads TGTGCCAGCCGTGAGGGCATGGCCCCCCAAGAGACCCAGTACTTC. This encodes CASREGMAPQETQYF. This chain joins TRBV2 and TRBJ2-5, with a possible D match to TRBD2 (5 bases). CDR1 and CDR2 (germline): SNHLY, FYNNEI. The CDR3 length is 15 residues.

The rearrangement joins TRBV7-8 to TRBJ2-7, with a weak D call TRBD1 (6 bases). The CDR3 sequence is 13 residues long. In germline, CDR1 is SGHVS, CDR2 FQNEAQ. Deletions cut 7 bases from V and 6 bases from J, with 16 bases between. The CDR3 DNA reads TGTGCCAGCACCACCGGGACAACCTCCGAGCAGTACTTC. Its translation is CASTTGTTSEQYF. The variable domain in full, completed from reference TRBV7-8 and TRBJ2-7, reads GAGVSQSPRYKVAKRGQDVALRCDPISGHVSLFWYQQALGQGPEFLTYFQNEAQLDKSGLPSDRFFAERPEGSVSTLKIQRTQQEDSAVYLCASTTGTTSEQYFGPGTRLTVT.

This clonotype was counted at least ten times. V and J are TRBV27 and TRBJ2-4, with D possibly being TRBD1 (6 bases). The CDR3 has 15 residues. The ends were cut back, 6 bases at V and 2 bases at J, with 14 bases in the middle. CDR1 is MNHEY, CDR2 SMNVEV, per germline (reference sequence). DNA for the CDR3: TGTGCCAGCAGACCCAACAGGGTTTCCAAAAACATTCAGTACTTC. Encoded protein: CASRPNRVSKNIQYF.

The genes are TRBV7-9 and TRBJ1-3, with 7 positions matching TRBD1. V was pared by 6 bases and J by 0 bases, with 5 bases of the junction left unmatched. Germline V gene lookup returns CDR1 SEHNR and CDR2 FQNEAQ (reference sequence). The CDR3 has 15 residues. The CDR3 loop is CASRRDRLSGNTIYF. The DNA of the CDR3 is TGTGCCAGCAGAAGGGACAGACTCTCTGGAAACACCATATATTTT.

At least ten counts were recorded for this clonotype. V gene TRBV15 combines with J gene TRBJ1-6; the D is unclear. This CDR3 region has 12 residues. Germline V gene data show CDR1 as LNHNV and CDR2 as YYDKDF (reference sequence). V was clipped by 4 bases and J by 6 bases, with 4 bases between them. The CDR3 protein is CATSKVNSPLHF. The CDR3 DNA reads TGTGCCACCAGCAAGGTTAATTCACCCCTCCACTTT.

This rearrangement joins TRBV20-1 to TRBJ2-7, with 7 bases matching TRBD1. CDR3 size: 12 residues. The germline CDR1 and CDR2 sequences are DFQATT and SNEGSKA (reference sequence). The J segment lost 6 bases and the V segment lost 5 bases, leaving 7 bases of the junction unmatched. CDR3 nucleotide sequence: TGCAGTGCTCTGACAGGGCGAGGCGAGCAGTACTTC. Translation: CSALTGRGEQYF.

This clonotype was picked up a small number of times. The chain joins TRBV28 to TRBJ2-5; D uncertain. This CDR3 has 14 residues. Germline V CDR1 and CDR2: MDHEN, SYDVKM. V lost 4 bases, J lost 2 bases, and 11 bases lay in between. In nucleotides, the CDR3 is TGTGCCAGCAGTTCAGAAGTCGGGCAAGAGACCCAGTACTTC. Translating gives CASSSEVGQETQYF.

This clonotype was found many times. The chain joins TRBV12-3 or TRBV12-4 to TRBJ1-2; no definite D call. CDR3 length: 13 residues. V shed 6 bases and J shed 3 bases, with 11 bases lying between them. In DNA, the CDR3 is TGTGCCAGCAGGGGATTACAGCACTATGGCTACACCTTC. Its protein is CASRGLQHYGYTF.

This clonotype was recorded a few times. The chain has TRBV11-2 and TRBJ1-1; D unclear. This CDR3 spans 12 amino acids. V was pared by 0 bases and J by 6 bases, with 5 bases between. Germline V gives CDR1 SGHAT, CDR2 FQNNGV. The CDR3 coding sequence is TGTGCCAGCAGCTTAGAGGGCGCTGAAGCTTTCTTT. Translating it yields CASSLEGAEAFF.

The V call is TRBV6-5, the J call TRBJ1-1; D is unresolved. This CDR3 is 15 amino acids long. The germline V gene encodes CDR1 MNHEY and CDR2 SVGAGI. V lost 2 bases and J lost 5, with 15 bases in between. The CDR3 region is CASSYSRRASTEAFF. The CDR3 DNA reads TGTGCCAGCAGTTACAGTCGGCGGGCATCTACTGAAGCTTTCTTT.

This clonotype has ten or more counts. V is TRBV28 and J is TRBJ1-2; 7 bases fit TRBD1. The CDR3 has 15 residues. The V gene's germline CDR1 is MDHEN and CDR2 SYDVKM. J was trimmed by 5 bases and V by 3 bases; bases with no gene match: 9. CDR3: CASSFIDRASYGYTF. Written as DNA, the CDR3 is TGTGCCAGCAGTTTTATCGACAGGGCGTCTTATGGCTACACCTTC.

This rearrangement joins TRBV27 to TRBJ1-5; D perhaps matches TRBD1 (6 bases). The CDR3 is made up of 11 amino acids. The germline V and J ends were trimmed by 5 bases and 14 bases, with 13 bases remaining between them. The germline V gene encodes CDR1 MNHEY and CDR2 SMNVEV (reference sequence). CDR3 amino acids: CASSDRQVEHF. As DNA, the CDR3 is TGTGCCAGCAGTGACCGACAGGTGGAGCATTTT.

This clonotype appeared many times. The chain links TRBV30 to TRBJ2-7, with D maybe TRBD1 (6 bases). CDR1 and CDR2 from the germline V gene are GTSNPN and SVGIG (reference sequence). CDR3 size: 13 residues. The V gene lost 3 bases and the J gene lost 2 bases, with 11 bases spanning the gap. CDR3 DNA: TGTGCCTGGAGGGGGACACGAACCTACGAGCAGTACTTC. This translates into CAWRGTRTYEQYF.

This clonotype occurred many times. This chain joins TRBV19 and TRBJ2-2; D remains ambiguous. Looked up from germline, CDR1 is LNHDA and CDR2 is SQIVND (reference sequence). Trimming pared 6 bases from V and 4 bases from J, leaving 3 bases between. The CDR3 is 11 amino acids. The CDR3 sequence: CASRITGELFF. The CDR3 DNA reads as TGTGCCAGTAGGATCACCGGGGAGCTGTTTTTT.

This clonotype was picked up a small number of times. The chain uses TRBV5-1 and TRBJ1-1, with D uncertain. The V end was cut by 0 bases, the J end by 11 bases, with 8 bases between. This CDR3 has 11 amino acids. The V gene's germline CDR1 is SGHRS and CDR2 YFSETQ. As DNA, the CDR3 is TGCGCCAGCAGCTTGGAAGGGTTGGCTTTCTTT. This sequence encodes CASSLEGLAFF. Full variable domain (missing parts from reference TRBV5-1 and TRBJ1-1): KAGVTQTPRYLIKTRGQQVTLSCSPISGHRSVSWYQQTPGQGLQFLFEYFSETQRNKGNFPGRFSGRQFSNSRSEMNVSTLELGDSALYLCASSLEGLAFFGQGTRLTVV.

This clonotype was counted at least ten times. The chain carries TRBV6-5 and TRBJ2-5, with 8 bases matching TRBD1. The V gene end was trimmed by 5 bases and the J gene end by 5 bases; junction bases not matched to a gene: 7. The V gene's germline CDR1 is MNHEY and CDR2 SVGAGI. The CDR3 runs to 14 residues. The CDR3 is CASSTRDRFETQYF. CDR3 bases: TGTGCCAGCAGTACACGGGACAGGTTCGAGACCCAGTACTTC.

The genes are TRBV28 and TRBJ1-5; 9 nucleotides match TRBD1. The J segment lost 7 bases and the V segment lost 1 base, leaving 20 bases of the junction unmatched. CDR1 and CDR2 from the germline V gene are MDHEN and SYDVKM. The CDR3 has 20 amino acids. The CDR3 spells CASSLYLLQGASLSGQPQHF. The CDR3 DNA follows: TGTGCCAGCAGTTTATACCTTCTACAGGGGGCTTCTCTTTCGGGACAGCCCCAGCATTTT.

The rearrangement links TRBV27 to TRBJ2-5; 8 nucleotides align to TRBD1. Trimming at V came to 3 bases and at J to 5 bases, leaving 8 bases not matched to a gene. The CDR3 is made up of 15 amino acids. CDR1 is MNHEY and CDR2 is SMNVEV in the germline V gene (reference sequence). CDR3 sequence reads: CASSLSGTGWETQYF. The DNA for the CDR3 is TGTGCCAGCAGTTTGTCTGGGACAGGTTGGGAGACCCAGTACTTC.

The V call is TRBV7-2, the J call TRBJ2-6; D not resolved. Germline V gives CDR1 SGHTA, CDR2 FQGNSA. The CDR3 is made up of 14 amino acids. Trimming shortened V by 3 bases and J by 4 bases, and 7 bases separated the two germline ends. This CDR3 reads CASSFDIGANVLTF. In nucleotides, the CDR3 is TGTGCCAGCAGCTTCGACATAGGGGCCAACGTCCTGACTTTC.

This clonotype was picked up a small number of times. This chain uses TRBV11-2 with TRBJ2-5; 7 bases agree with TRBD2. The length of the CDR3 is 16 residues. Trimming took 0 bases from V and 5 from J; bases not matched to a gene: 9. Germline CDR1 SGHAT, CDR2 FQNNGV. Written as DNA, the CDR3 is TGTGCCAGCAGCTTAGAGGCGGTGAGGGGAGGGGAGACCCAGTACTTC. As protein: CASSLEAVRGGETQYF.

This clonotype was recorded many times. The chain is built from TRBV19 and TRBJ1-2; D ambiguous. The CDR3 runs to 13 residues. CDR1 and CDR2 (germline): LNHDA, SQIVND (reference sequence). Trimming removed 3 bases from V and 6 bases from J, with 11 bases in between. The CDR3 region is CASSINRVHGYTF. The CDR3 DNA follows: TGTGCCAGTAGTATTAACAGAGTCCATGGCTACACCTTC.

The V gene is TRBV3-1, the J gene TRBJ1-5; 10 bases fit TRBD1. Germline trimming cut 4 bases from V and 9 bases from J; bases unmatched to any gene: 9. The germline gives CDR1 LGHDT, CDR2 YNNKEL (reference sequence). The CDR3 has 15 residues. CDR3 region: CASSPRGQGIGPQHF. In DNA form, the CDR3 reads TGTGCCAGCAGCCCCCGGGGACAGGGGATAGGGCCCCAGCATTTT.

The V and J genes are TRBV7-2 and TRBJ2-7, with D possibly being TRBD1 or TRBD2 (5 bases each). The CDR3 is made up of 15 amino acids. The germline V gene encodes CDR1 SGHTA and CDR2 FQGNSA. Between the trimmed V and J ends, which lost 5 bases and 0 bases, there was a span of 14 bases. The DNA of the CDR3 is TGTGCCAGCAGCCTCACGGGGCTAGCCTCCTACGAGCAGTACTTC. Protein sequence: CASSLTGLASYEQYF.

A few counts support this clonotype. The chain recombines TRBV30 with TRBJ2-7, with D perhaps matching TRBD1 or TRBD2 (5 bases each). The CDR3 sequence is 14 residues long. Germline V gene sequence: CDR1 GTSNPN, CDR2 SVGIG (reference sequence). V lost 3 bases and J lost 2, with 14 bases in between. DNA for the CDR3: TGTGCCTGGAGGATCCCGGGGCCGGCCTACGAGCAGTACTTC. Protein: CAWRIPGPAYEQYF.

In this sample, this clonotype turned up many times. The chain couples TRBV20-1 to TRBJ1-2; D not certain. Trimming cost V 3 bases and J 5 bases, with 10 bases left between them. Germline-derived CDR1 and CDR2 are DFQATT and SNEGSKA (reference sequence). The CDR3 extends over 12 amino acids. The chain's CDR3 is CSASPGVYGYTF. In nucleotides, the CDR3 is TGCAGTGCTAGCCCGGGAGTATATGGCTACACCTTC.

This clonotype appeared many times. For the CDR3, the DNA is TGCAGTGCTAGAGAGGTGCGGGAGACCCAGTACTTC. This codes for CSAREVRETQYF. The chain recombines TRBV20-1 with TRBJ2-5; unclear D gene. Germline loops: CDR1 DFQATT, CDR2 SNEGSKA (reference sequence). The CDR3 totals 12 residues. V shed 0 bases and J shed 5 bases, with 7 bases lying between them.

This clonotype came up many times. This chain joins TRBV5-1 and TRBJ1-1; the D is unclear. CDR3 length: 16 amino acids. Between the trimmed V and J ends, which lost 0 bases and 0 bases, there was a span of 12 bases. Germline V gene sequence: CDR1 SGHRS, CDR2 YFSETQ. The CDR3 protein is CASSLDKASLNTEAFF. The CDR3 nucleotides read TGCGCCAGCAGCTTGGACAAGGCTAGCTTGAACACTGAAGCTTTCTTT.

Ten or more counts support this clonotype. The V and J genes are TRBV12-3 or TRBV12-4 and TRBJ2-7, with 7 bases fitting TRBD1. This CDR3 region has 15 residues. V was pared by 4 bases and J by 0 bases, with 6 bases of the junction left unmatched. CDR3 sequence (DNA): TGTGCCAGCAGTTCGAACAGGGGAAACTCCTACGAGCAGTACTTC. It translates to CASSSNRGNSYEQYF.